The sequence of this T cell receptor beta chain was determined in a study of technical replicates of blood from a handful of donors. The method was immunoSEQ multiplex PCR; TCRdb's version includes in-frame clones alone and lacks a portion of them. Counted here are 80,000 to 95,000 clones, 92% occurring once; the ten biggest clones make up 0.25% to 0.3%. In germline, CDR1 is SGHVS, CDR2 FQNEAQ. The CDR3 runs 14 residues. Trimming shortened V by 3 bases and J by 7 bases, and 13 bases separated the two germline ends. This sequence was found in a human donor in good health. The genes are TRBV7-8 and TRBJ1-5; D is perhaps TRBD1 (6 bases). Sequenced input: T cells isolated from PBMCs. The CDR3 spells CASSFGGPEQPQHF. In DNA form, the CDR3 reads TGTGCCAGCAGCTTCGGGGGGCCGGAGCAGCCCCAGCATTTT.